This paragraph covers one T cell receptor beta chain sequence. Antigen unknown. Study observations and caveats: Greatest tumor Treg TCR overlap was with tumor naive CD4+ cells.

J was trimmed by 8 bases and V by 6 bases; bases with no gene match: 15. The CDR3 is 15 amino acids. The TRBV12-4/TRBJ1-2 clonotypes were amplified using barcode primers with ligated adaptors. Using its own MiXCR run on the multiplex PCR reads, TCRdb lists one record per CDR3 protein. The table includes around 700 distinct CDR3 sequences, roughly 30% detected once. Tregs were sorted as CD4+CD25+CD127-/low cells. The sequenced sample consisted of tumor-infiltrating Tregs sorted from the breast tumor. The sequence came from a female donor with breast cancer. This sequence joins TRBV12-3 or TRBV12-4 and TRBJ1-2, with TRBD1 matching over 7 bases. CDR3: CASSRSGTEVKGYTF. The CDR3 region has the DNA TGTGCCAGCAGCCGCTCGGGGACAGAGGTAAAAGGCTACACCTTC.